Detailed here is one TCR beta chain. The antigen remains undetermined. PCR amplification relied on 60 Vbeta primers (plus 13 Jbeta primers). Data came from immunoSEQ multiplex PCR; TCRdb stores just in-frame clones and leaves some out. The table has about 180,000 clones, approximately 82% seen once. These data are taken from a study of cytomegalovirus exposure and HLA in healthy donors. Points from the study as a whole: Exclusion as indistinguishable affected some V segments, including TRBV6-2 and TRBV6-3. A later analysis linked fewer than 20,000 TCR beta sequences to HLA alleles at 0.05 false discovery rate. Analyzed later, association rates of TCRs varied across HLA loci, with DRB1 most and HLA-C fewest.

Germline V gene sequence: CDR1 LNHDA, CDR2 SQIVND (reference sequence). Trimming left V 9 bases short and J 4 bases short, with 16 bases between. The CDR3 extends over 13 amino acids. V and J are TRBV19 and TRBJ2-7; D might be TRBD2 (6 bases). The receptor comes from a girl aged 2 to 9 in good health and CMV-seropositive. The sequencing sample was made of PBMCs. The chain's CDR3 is CASTGVLWYEQYF. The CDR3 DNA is TGTGCCAGCACGGGGGTGCTTTGGTACGAGCAGTACTTC. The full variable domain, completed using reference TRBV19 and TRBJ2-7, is DGGITQSPKYLFRKEGQNVTLSCEQNLNHDAMYWYRQDPGQGLRLIYYSQIVNDFQKGDIAEGYSVSREKKESFPLTVTSAQKNPTAFYLCASTGVLWYEQYFGPGTRLTVT.